Listed here is a single T cell receptor (beta chain). Original data processing: Reference gene primers were amplified, and this amplification served to estimate nucleated cell counts. TCRdb's table, derived via immunoSEQ multiplex PCR, lists solely in-frame clones and lacks some. V and J calls plus clone size are reproduced from that table; the DNA served to infer D and trimming. In the table there are 200,000 to 250,000 clones, around 83% of which are singletons. This entry belongs to a study of blood T cell repertoires in COVID-19. Looking at the study overall: From the United States, Italy and Spain came samples of acute and convalescent COVID-19. PBMCs, B-cell-depleted T cells, or T cells provided the cDNA or gDNA that made up the material.

The CDR3 has 12 residues. CDR1 and CDR2 (germline): MDHEN, SYDVKM. Trimming cost V 6 bases and J 5 bases, with 10 bases left between them. The sequence was obtained from a woman aged 45-65 years with acute or convalescent COVID-19. The J gene is TRBJ1-2, the V gene TRBV28; tentative D call: TRBD1 (5 bases). The sample comprised peripheral blood. The CDR3 DNA sequence: TGTGCCAGCAGCCAGGGCCGGTATGGCTACACCTTC. Protein sequence: CASSQGRYGYTF.